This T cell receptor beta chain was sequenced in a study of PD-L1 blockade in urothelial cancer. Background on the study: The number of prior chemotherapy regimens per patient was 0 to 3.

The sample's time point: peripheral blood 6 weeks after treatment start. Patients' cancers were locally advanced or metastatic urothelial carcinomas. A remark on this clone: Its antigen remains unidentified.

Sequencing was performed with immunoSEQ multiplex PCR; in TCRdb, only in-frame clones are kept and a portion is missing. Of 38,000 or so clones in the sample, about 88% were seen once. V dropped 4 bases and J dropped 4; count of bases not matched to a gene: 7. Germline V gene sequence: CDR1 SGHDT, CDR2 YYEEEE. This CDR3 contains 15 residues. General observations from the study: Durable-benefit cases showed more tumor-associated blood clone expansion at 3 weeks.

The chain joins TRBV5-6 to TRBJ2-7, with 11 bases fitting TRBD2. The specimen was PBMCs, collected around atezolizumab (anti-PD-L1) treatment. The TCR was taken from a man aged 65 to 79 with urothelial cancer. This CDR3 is CASSRRLAGRYEQYF. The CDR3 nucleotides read TGTGCCAGCAGCCGGAGACTAGCGGGGAGATACGAGCAGTACTTC.